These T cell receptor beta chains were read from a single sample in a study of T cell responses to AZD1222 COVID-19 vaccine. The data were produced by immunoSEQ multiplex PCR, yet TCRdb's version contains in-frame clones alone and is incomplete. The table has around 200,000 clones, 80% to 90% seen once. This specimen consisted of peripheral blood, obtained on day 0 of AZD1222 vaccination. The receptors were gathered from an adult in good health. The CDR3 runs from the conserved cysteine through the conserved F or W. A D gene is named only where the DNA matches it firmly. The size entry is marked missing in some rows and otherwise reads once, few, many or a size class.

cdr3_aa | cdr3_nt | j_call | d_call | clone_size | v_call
CATSDTTLPAGNEQFF | TGTGCCACCAGTGATACGACACTGCCGGCGGGGAATGAGCAGTTCTTC | TRBJ2-1 | - | - | TRBV24-1
CASSVGGQGNTIYF | TGTGCCAGCAGCGTAGGGGGACAGGGAAACACCATATATTTT | TRBJ1-3 | TRBD1 | - | TRBV9
CASSVEGLWEQFF | TGTGCCAGCAGCGTAGAAGGACTCTGGGAGCAGTTCTTC | TRBJ2-1 | - | - | TRBV9
CASSLEPSGGPKYF | TGTGCCAGCAGCTTAGAGCCTAGCGGGGGCCCAAAGTACTTC | TRBJ2-5 | TRBD2 | - | TRBV7-2
CASSQDLLRSEQFF | TGTGCCAGCAGCCAAGATCTTTTAAGGAGTGAGCAGTTCTTC | TRBJ2-1 | - | - | TRBV3-1/TRBV3-2
CASSDPGGAKGTEAFF | TGTGCCAGCAGTGACCCAGGGGGCGCGAAGGGCACTGAAGCTTTCTTT | TRBJ1-1 | TRBD1 | - | TRBV25-1
CASSLGAFEAFF | TGTGCCAGCAGCTTGGGGGCCTTTGAAGCTTTCTTT | TRBJ1-1 | - | - | TRBV5-6
CASSLVPSFNEQYF | TGTGCCAGCAGCTTAGTTCCTAGCTTCAACGAGCAGTACTTC | TRBJ2-7 | - | few | TRBV7-2
CASSEGRGNSPLHF | TGTGCCAGCAGTGAGGGGCGAGGTAATTCACCCCTCCACTTT | TRBJ1-6 | - | - | TRBV2
CASSQVLGLAGGKTTNIQYF | TGCGCCAGCAGCCAAGTCCTGGGACTAGCGGGGGGGAAAACTACAAACATTCAGTACTTC | TRBJ2-4 | TRBD2 | - | TRBV4-3
CASSEALAGSFGELFF | TGTGCCAGCAGTGAAGCACTAGCGGGGTCGTTCGGGGAGCTGTTTTTT | TRBJ2-2 | TRBD2 | - | TRBV2
CASSQDRSALGYGYTF | TGTGCCAGCTCACAAGACAGAAGCGCCCTAGGCTATGGCTACACCTTC | TRBJ1-2 | - | - | TRBV18
CASSEQGGYSNQPQHF | TGTGCCAGCAGTGAACAGGGAGGGTATAGCAATCAGCCCCAGCATTTT | TRBJ1-5 | - | - | TRBV6-1
CASSANTEAFF | TGTGCCAGTAGTGCCAACACTGAAGCTTTCTTT | TRBJ1-1 | - | - | TRBV19
CASSLLWDYGYTF | TGTGCCAGCAGTCTGCTTTGGGACTATGGCTACACCTTC | TRBJ1-2 | - | - | TRBV6-2/TRBV6-3